The 2 T cell receptor beta chains listed next were all sequenced from one sample in a study of graft-versus-host responses after intestinal transplantation. TCRdb's table, derived via immunoSEQ multiplex PCR, lists solely in-frame clones and lacks some. The sample shows about 21,000 clones, 30% to 40% of them seen only once. Irradiated, violet-dye-labeled stimulators (approximately 200,000) were plated alongside approximately 200,000 CFSE-labeled responders. The material sequenced was alloreactive CD8+ T cells from a mixed lymphocyte reaction culture, taken before intestinal transplant. Subset described: CFSE-low proliferating T cells sorted from approximately 6-day pre-transplant mixed lymphocyte reaction (GvH or HvG direction). Source of these receptors: a human patient who received an intestinal transplant.

This clone was counted between two and nine times. V is TRBV4-3 and J is TRBJ1-2, with D perhaps matching TRBD1 (5 bases). Trimming removed 2 bases from V and 8 bases from J, with 18 bases in between. CDR1 is LGHNA and CDR2 is YSLEER in the germline V gene. The CDR3 covers 15 residues. The DNA for the CDR3 is TGCGCCAGCAGCCAATGGGTCAGGGCTGTTAGAGGCTACACCTTC. It encodes CASSQWVRAVRGYTF.

This clone was picked up a small number of times. Other DNA sequences in this specimen translate into the identical CDR3. The chain links TRBV4-1 to TRBJ2-7; D is possibly TRBD1 (5 bases). Trimming stripped 1 base from V and 0 bases from J, with 7 bases between. Germline values: CDR1 MGHRA, CDR2 YSYEKL. The CDR3 loop spans 14 amino acids. This CDR3 reads CASSQGQGSYEQYF. CDR3 DNA sequence: TGCGCCAGCAGCCAAGGGCAGGGCTCCTACGAGCAGTACTTC.